Given below is one T cell receptor (beta chain) in context. The data derive from a study of blood T cell repertoires in COVID-19. Across the study: COVID-19 samples, acute and convalescent, were from the United States, Italy and Spain.

Original methodology: Estimates of nucleated cell counts were drawn from the amplification of reference gene primers. Sequencing was performed with immunoSEQ multiplex PCR; in TCRdb, only in-frame clones are kept and a portion is missing. Clonal size and the V and J genes are those of that table, whereas D and trimming came from the DNA. The sample has 150,000 to 200,000 clones, around 80% seen once; the top ten hold approximately 3%. Germline loops: CDR1 LNHNV, CDR2 YYDKDF (reference sequence). The CDR3 contains 12 residues. V was clipped by 0 bases and J by 13 bases, with 9 bases between them. V is TRBV15 and J is TRBJ1-4; D remains unclear. Sequencing was carried out using peripheral blood. This TCR was recovered from an elderly woman with active or convalescent COVID-19. The CDR3 protein is CATSRDRGSLFF. DNA for the CDR3: TGTGCCACCAGCAGAGATCGAGGTTCACTGTTTTTT.